This TCR beta chain was obtained from a study of shared clonotypes between healthy human individuals. This clone was recorded only once. Cells designated naive CD8 were CD45RO-negative and were positively selected for CCR7, with terminally differentiated effector memory CD45RA+ cells excluded. Clones were read by immunoSEQ multiplex PCR, and TCRdb kept only the in-frame ones, dropping some. The sample carries about 2 million clones, about 95% recorded once. Trimming removed 5 bases from V and 8 bases from J; junction bases left unmatched: 12. The CDR3 runs to 16 residues. CDR1 SEHNR and CDR2 FQNEAQ come from the germline V gene (reference sequence).

The source is a man younger than 30 in good health. The sample consisted of naive CD8+ T cells sorted from blood. The chain recombines TRBV7-9 with TRBJ1-6, with TRBD1 identical over 7 bases. The CDR3 DNA is TGTGCCAGCAGCGGACAGGTAGCACTCTCGGATTCACCCCTCCACTTT. This sequence encodes CASSGQVALSDSPLHF.